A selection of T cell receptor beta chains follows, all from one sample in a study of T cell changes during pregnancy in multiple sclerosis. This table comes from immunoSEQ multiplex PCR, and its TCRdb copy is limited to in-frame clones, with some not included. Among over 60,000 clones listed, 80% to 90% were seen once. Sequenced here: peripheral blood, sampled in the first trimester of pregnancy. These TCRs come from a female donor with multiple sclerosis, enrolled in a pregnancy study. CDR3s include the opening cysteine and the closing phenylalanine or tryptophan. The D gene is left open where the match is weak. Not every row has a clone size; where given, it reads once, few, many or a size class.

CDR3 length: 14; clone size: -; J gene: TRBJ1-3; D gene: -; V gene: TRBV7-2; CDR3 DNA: TGTGCCAGCAGCTTCTATCTGGCTGGAAACACCATATATTTT; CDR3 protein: CASSFYLAGNTIYF
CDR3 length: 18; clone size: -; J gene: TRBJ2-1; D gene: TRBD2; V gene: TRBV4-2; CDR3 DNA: TGTGCCAGCAGCCAATCGACTAGCGGGGGGGCCGTCTACAATGAGCAGTTCTTC; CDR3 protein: CASSQSTSGGAVYNEQFF
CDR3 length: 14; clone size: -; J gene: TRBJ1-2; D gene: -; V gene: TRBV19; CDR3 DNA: TGTGCCAGTCGGATCCAGGCAGCAGTCTATGGCTACACCTTC; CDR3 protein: CASRIQAAVYGYTF
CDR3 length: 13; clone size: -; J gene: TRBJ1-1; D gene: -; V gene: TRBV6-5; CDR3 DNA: TGTGCCAGCAACTCGGAGGTAAACACTGAAGCTTTCTTT; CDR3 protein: CASNSEVNTEAFF
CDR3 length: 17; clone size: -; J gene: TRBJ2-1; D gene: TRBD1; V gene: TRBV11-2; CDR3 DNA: TGTGCCAGCAGCTTATGGGGACAGGCCAATTCCTACAATGAGCAGTTCTTC; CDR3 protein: CASSLWGQANSYNEQFF
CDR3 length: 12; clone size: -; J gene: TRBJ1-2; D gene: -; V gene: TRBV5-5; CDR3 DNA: TGTGCCAGCAGCCAAAGAATCGGGTTCCAAACCTTC; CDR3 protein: CASSQRIGFQTF
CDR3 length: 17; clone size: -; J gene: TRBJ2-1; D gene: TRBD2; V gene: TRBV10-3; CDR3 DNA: TGTGCCATCAGTGGGCTAGGGACTAGCGGGAGGGGTAATGAGCAGTTCTTC; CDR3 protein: CAISGLGTSGRGNEQFF
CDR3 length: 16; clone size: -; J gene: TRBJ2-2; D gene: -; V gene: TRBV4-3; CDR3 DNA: TGCGCCAGCAGCCAAGACGCGGGAATTGGATCCGGGGAGCTGTTTTTT; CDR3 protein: CASSQDAGIGSGELFF
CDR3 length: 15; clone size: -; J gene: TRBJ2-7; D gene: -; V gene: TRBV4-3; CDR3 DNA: TGCGCCAGCAGCCAAGCCCGGGGGAGCTCCTACGAGCAGTACTTC; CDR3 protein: CASSQARGSSYEQYF
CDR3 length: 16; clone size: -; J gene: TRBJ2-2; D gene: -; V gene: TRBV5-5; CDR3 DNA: TGTGCCAGCAGCTTACGAGCCCAGGGCTTATCCGGGGAGCTGTTTTTT; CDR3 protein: CASSLRAQGLSGELFF
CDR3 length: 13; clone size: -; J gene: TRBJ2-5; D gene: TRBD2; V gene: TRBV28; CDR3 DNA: TGTGCCAGCAGTTTCGGGGGGAGTGAGACCCAGTACTTC; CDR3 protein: CASSFGGSETQYF
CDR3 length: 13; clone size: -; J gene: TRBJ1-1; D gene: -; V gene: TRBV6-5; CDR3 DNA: TGTGCCAGCATCCATCCGGGGGGGACTGAAGCTTTCTTT; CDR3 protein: CASIHPGGTEAFF
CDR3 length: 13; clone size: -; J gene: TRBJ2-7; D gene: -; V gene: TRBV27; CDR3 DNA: TGTGCCAGCAGTCTACGACATGGGTACGAGCAGTACTTC; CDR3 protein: CASSLRHGYEQYF
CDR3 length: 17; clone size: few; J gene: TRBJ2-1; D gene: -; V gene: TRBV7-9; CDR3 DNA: TGTGCCAGCAGCTTAGGAGTAGGAGTCGGCTCCTACAATGAGCAGTTCTTC; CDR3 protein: CASSLGVGVGSYNEQFF
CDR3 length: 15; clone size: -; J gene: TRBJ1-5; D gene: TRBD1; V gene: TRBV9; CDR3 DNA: TGTGCCAGCAGCTTAGGGACAGAACAGAATCAGCCCCAGCATTTT; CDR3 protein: CASSLGTEQNQPQHF
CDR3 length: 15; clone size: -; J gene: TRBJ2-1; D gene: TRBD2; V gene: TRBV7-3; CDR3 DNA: TGTGCCAGCAGCCCGGGACTACCTGCTGGAAATGAGCAGTTCTTC; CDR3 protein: CASSPGLPAGNEQFF
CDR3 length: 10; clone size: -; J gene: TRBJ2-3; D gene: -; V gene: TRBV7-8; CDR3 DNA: TGTGCCAGCTCTGTAGATACGCAGTATTTT; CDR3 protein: CASSVDTQYF
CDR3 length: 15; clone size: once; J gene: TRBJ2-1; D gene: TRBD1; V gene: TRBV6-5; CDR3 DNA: TGTGCCAGCAGTCTGGACAGGGGGCAAGGGAATGAGCAGTTCTTC; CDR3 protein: CASSLDRGQGNEQFF
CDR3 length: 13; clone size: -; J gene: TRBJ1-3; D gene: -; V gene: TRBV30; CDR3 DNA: TGTGCCTCCACGGGAGGTTCTGGTGACACCATATATTTT; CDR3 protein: CASTGGSGDTIYF
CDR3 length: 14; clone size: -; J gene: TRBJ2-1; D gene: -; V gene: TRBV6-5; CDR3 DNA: TGTGCCAGCAGTTACTCGTCTGCTGGAGATGAGCAGTTCTTC; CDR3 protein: CASSYSSAGDEQFF
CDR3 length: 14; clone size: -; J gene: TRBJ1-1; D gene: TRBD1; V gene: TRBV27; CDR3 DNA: TGTGCCAGCAGGGTCTTGACAGGGGGTGTTGAAGCTTTCTTT; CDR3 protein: CASRVLTGGVEAFF
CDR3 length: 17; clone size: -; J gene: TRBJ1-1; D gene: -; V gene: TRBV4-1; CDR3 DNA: TGCGCCAGCAGCCAAGACGGCAGGGCCCCCCTGAACACTGAAGCTTTCTTT; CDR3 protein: CASSQDGRAPLNTEAFF